The rows below give T cell receptor beta chains drawn from one sample of a study of blood T cell repertoires in COVID-19. Data came from immunoSEQ multiplex PCR; TCRdb stores just in-frame clones and leaves some out. The sample carries a few hundred thousand clones, 80% to 90% recorded once. The sample consisted of PBMCs or T cells enriched from blood (not recorded which). These receptors were obtained from a man between 18 and 29 years old who had recovered from COVID-19. Both conserved end residues are part of each CDR3. Fields, in order: V gene, J gene, CDR3 protein.

v_call: TRBV28; j_call: TRBJ1-1; cdr3_aa: CASSVDRATEAFF
v_call: TRBV3-1/TRBV3-2; j_call: TRBJ2-5; cdr3_aa: CASSQVGGLYQETQYF
v_call: TRBV7-2; j_call: TRBJ2-5; cdr3_aa: CASSSTVRETQYF
v_call: TRBV28; j_call: TRBJ1-1; cdr3_aa: CASSSHRDSFMNTEAFF
v_call: TRBV9; j_call: TRBJ2-1; cdr3_aa: CASTIGSGGYNEQFF
v_call: TRBV5-1; j_call: TRBJ2-5; cdr3_aa: CASSLGQGETQYF
v_call: TRBV3-1/TRBV3-2; j_call: TRBJ1-2; cdr3_aa: CASSHLPRDSDNYGYTF
v_call: TRBV6-5; j_call: TRBJ1-2; cdr3_aa: CASSYSGGGMSGYTF
v_call: TRBV7-9; j_call: TRBJ2-7; cdr3_aa: CASSFAGGFDEQYF
v_call: TRBV25-1; j_call: TRBJ2-1; cdr3_aa: CASSGVNEQFF
v_call: TRBV16; j_call: TRBJ2-5; cdr3_aa: CASQRGSLEETQYF
v_call: TRBV27; j_call: TRBJ1-6; cdr3_aa: CASSLYRDTDNSPLHF
v_call: TRBV10-3; j_call: TRBJ2-5; cdr3_aa: CAISGTGRGETQYF
v_call: TRBV15; j_call: TRBJ2-1; cdr3_aa: CATSRVPAVRNEQFF
v_call: TRBV5-1; j_call: TRBJ1-5; cdr3_aa: CASSLSGQGGQPQHF
v_call: TRBV6-1; j_call: TRBJ1-1; cdr3_aa: CASSAHRTPTETMNTEAFF
v_call: TRBV10-3; j_call: TRBJ2-2; cdr3_aa: CATQGTSGSGVRGGELFF
v_call: TRBV6-5; j_call: TRBJ2-7; cdr3_aa: CASSSRSEQYF
v_call: TRBV5-4; j_call: TRBJ1-2; cdr3_aa: CASSLAWEGPCGYTF
v_call: TRBV28; j_call: TRBJ2-7; cdr3_aa: CASSTPGQGLYEQYF
v_call: TRBV7-3; j_call: TRBJ2-7; cdr3_aa: CASSPSGTNYEQYF
v_call: TRBV7-9; j_call: TRBJ2-3; cdr3_aa: CASSLAWREGRTDTQYF
v_call: TRBV2; j_call: TRBJ2-1; cdr3_aa: CASRGDLGPYNEQFF
v_call: TRBV29-1; j_call: TRBJ1-3; cdr3_aa: CSVGDEGQGPDFGNTIYF
v_call: TRBV5-1; j_call: TRBJ2-7; cdr3_aa: CASSVTSGGTYEQYF
v_call: TRBV5-8; j_call: TRBJ1-4; cdr3_aa: CASSSTGTMNEKLFF
v_call: TRBV9; j_call: TRBJ2-7; cdr3_aa: CASSSGTDYEQYF
v_call: TRBV19; j_call: TRBJ1-5; cdr3_aa: CASSIQAGEANQPQHF
v_call: TRBV7-2; j_call: TRBJ2-2; cdr3_aa: CASSTPWGQDGELFF
v_call: TRBV6-2/TRBV6-3; j_call: TRBJ1-2; cdr3_aa: CASSPPGGYTF
v_call: TRBV27; j_call: TRBJ1-2; cdr3_aa: CASSLQAANYGYTF
v_call: TRBV6-2/TRBV6-3; j_call: TRBJ2-2; cdr3_aa: CASSDAGEGTGELFF
v_call: TRBV7-6; j_call: TRBJ2-7; cdr3_aa: CASSPTGGYSYEQYF
v_call: TRBV19; j_call: TRBJ2-1; cdr3_aa: CASRGDKYNEQFF
v_call: TRBV4-2; j_call: TRBJ1-2; cdr3_aa: CASSHTTGQGLHGYTF
v_call: TRBV6-5; j_call: TRBJ1-1; cdr3_aa: CASSYSGMNTEAFF
v_call: TRBV19; j_call: TRBJ1-1; cdr3_aa: CASSLVPRGGPEAFF
v_call: TRBV28; j_call: TRBJ2-1; cdr3_aa: CATRSVRYNEQFF
v_call: TRBV28; j_call: TRBJ1-2; cdr3_aa: CASSSGTQYGYTF
v_call: TRBV19; j_call: TRBJ1-2; cdr3_aa: CASKGRGEPTF
v_call: TRBV27; j_call: TRBJ1-1; cdr3_aa: CASSLGATNTEAFF
v_call: TRBV7-6; j_call: TRBJ2-2; cdr3_aa: CASSPLAGYTGELFF
v_call: TRBV25-1; j_call: TRBJ2-3; cdr3_aa: CASSDGGGADTQYF
v_call: TRBV9; j_call: TRBJ2-1; cdr3_aa: CASSVGQGAGEQFF
v_call: TRBV3-1/TRBV3-2; j_call: TRBJ2-1; cdr3_aa: CASSQRPPGLASDEQFF